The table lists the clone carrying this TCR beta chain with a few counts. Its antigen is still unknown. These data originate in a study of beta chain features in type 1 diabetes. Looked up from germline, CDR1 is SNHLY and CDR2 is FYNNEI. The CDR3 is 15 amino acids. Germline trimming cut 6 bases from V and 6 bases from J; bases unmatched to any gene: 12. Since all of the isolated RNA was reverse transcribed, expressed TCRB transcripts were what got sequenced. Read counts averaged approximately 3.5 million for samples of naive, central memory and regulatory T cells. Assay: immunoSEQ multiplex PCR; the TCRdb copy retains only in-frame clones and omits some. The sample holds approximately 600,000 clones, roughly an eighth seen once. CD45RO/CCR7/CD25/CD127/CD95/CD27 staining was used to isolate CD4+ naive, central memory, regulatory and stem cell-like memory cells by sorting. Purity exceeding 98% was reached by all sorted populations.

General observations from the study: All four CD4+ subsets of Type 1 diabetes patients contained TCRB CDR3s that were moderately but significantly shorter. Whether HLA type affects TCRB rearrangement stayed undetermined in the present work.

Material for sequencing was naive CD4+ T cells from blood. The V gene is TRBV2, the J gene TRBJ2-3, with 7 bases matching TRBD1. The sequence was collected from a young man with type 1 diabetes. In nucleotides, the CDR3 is TGTGCCAGCAGGGGACAGTTGGGGTTCGGGGATACGCAGTATTTT. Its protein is CASRGQLGFGDTQYF.